This T cell receptor beta chain was sequenced during a study of T cell repertoires in cytomegalovirus infection. The overall study: Through public TCR beta signatures, both CMV infection and matching HLA type were indicated.

This CDR3 comprises 14 residues. Looked up from germline, CDR1 is SEHNR and CDR2 is FQNEAQ (reference sequence). Study-wide results and caveats: HLA-C-restricted CMV clonotypes gave the most frequent clonotype in two of eight donors. Accumulated public TCR beta family frequency recognized individuals carrying CMV together with the relevant HLA.

A remark on this clonotype: Its specificity is unknown. A read error may be the cause here, since a much bigger clone is one base away.

TCRdb redid the calling of the reads with MiXCR, one entry per CDR3 protein. The sample includes 200,000 or so distinct CDR3 sequences, roughly 19% of them seen just once. This clonotype was obtained from a human donor in good health (CMV status not recorded). Some clones in this sample may be carry-over from other donors' samples. The specimen was PBMCs. This chain uses TRBV7-9 with TRBJ2-7; tentative D call: TRBD1 (5 bases). CDR3 bases: TGTGCCAGCAGCCTCTCGACAGCCTCCTACGTGCAGTACTTC. This codes for CASSLSTASYVQYF.